The rows below give T cell receptor beta chains drawn from one sample of a study of cytomegalovirus exposure and HLA in healthy donors. Profiling relied on immunoSEQ multiplex PCR, and the TCRdb table lists in-frame clones only, not all of them. The sample holds 150,000 to 200,000 clones, around three quarters seen once. The specimen sequenced was PBMCs. Source of these receptors: a male donor in good health and CMV-seronegative. The conserved cysteine and the conserved F or W are not part of the CDR3 here. Each record gives: V gene, clone size, J gene, CDR3 protein. The size entry is marked missing in some rows and otherwise reads once, few, many or a size class.

V gene: TRBV2; clone size: -; J gene: TRBJ2-2; CDR3 protein: ASRPQGQAGELF
V gene: TRBV5-8; clone size: -; J gene: TRBJ1-4; CDR3 protein: ASCLQGPGEKLF
V gene: TRBV7-2; clone size: -; J gene: TRBJ2-1; CDR3 protein: ASSLTSGTYNEQF
V gene: TRBV7-9; clone size: -; J gene: TRBJ2-1; CDR3 protein: ASSGLATRLKRNEQF
V gene: TRBV27; clone size: -; J gene: TRBJ1-2; CDR3 protein: ASSSILGRDYGYT
V gene: TRBV10-3; clone size: -; J gene: TRBJ2-7; CDR3 protein: AISVGTGAAYEQY
V gene: TRBV6-6; clone size: -; J gene: TRBJ2-7; CDR3 protein: ASSSSTYEQY
V gene: TRBV30; clone size: few; J gene: TRBJ1-1; CDR3 protein: AWSGEGSLRTEAF
V gene: TRBV12-5; clone size: -; J gene: TRBJ1-1; CDR3 protein: ASGLVLDRGFQNTEAF
V gene: TRBV28; clone size: -; J gene: TRBJ1-2; CDR3 protein: ASSLIRYANGYT
V gene: TRBV20-1; clone size: -; J gene: TRBJ2-7; CDR3 protein: SASTPGEQY
V gene: TRBV4-1; clone size: -; J gene: TRBJ2-7; CDR3 protein: ASSQDKTAAPYEQY
V gene: TRBV5-1; clone size: -; J gene: TRBJ2-5; CDR3 protein: ASSWRGGQETQY
V gene: TRBV5-1; clone size: -; J gene: TRBJ2-7; CDR3 protein: ASSLDRSYEQY